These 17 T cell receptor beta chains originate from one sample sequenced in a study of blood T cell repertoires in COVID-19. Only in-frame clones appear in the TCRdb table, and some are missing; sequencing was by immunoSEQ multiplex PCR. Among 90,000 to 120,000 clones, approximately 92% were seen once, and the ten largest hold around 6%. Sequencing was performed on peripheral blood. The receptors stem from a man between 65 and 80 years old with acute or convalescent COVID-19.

The CDR3 here is CASSPSGQGPYEQYF. The CDR3 DNA follows: TGTGCCAGCAGCCCATCGGGACAGGGACCCTACGAGCAGTACTTC. V gene TRBV5-8 combines with J gene TRBJ2-7; 9 bases fit TRBD1. CDR1 SGHTS and CDR2 YDEGEE come from the germline V gene. Losses at the gene ends were 4 bases for V and 2 bases for J; bases not matched to a gene: 7. This CDR3 comprises 15 residues.

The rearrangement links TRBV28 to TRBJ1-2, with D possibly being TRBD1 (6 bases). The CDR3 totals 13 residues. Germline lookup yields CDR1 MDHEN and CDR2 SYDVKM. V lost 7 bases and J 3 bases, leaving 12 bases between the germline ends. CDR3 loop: CASTQGPDYGYTF. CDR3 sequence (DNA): TGTGCCAGCACGCAGGGGCCAGACTATGGCTACACCTTC.

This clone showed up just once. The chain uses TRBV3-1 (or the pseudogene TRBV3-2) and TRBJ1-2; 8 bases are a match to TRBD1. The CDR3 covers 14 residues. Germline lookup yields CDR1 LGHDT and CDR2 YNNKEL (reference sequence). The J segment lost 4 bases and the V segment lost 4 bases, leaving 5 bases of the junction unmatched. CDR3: CASSPRQGTYGYTF. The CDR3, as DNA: TGTGCCAGCAGCCCTCGACAGGGGACCTATGGCTACACCTTC.

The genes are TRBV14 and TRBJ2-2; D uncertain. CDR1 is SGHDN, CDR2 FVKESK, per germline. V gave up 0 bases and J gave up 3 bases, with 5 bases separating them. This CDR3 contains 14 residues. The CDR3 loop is CASSQDHYTGELFF. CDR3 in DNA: TGTGCCAGCAGCCAAGACCACTACACCGGGGAGCTGTTTTTT.

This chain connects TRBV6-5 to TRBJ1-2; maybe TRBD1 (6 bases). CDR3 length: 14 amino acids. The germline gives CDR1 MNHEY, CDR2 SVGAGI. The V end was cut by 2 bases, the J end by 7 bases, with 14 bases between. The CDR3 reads CASSYRWQGSGYTF. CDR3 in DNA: TGTGCCAGCAGTTACCGTTGGCAGGGGTCTGGCTACACCTTC.

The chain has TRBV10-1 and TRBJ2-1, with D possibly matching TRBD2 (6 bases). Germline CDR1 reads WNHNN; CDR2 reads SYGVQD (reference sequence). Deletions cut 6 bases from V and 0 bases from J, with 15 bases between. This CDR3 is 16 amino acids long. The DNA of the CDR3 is TGCGCCAGCAGCCCCCGCGGGGCAGGCTCCTACAATGAGCAGTTCTTC. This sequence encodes CASSPRGAGSYNEQFF.

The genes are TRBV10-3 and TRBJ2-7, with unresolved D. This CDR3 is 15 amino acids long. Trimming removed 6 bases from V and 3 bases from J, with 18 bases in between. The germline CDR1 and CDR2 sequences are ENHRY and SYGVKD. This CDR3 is CAIRQTNLGYYEQYF. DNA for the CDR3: TGTGCCATCAGACAGACCAACTTGGGTTACTACGAGCAGTACTTC.

DNA of the CDR3: TGCGCCAGCAGCAGCGCCTACGAGCAGTACTTC. Residues: CASSSAYEQYF. The chain links TRBV10-2 to TRBJ2-7; D gene ambiguous. The CDR3 loop spans 11 amino acids. CDR1 is WSHSY, CDR2 SAAADI, per germline. The V and J ends lost 6 bases and 2 bases respectively, with 5 bases between them.

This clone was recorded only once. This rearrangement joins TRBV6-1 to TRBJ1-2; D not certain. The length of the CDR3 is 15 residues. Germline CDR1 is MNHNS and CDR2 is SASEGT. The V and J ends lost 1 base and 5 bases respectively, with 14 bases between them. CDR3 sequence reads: CASSEGNLVAYGYTF. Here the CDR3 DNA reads TGTGCCAGCAGTGAAGGGAACTTAGTAGCGTATGGCTACACCTTC.

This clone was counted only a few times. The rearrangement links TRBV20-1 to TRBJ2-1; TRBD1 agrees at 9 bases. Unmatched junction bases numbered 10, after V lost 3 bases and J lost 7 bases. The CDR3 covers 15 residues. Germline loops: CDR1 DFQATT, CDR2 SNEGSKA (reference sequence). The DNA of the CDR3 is TGCAGTGCTAGTTTCGGACAGGGGTTCACGAATGAGCAGTTCTTC. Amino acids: CSASFGQGFTNEQFF.

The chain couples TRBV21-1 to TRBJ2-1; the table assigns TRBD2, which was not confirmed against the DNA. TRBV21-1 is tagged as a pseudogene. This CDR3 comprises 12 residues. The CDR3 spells CASSKLTSLQFF. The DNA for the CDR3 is TGTGCCAGCAGCAAATTAACTAGTCTGCAGTTCTTC.

The CDR3 DNA is TGTGCCAGCAGCCAGGGACAGGAATATCAGCCCCAGCATTTT. It yields the protein CASSQGQEYQPQHF. This chain connects TRBV11-2 to TRBJ1-5; 8 bases agree with TRBD1. Germline assignment: CDR1 SGHAT and CDR2 FQNNGV. Trimming removed 5 bases from V and 5 bases from J; junction bases left unmatched: 5. The CDR3 is made up of 14 amino acids.

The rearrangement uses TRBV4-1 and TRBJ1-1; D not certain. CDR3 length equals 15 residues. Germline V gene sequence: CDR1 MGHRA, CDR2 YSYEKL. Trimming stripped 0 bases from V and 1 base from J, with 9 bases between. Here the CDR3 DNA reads TGCGCCAGCAGCCAAGATCGCCGGGGGAACACTGAAGCTTTCTTT. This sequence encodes CASSQDRRGNTEAFF.

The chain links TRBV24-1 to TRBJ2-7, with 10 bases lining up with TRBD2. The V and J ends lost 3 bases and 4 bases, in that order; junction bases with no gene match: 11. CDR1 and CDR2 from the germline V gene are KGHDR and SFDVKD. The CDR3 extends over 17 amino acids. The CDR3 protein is CATSDTWASGRGYEQYF. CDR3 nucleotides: TGTGCCACCAGTGATACCTGGGCTAGCGGGAGAGGGTACGAGCAGTACTTC.

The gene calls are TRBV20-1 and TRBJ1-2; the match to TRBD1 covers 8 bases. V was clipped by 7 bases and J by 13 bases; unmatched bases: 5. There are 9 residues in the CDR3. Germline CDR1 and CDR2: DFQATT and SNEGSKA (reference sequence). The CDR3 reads CSVGQERTF. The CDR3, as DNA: TGCAGTGTGGGACAGGAACGCACCTTC.

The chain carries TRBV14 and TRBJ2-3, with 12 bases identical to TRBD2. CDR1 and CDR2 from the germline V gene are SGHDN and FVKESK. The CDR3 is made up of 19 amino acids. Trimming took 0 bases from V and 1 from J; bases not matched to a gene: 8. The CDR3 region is CASSQDTLAGGWGTDTQYF. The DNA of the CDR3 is TGTGCCAGCAGCCAAGATACACTAGCGGGAGGTTGGGGCACAGATACGCAGTATTTT.

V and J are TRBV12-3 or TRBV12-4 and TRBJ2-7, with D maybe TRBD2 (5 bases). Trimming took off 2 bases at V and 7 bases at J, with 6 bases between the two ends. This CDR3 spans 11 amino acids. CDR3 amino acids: CASSLTGEQYF. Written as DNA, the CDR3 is TGTGCCAGCAGTTTAACGGGAGAGCAGTACTTC.